The clone carrying this T cell receptor beta chain was seen at least ten times. The antigen is unknown. RNA transcripts served as the template for amplifying TCR beta CDR3 regions. First-round RT-PCR targeting the TCR CDR3 was performed with the HTBI primer set. In TCRdb, the multiplex PCR reads were re-called with MiXCR into one record per CDR3 protein. Of a few hundred thousand distinct CDR3 sequences listed, roughly 15% are singletons. These data belong to a study of T cells in Graves' hyperthyroidism and ophthalmopathy. About the research overall: Any treatment followed the collection of peripheral blood at initial diagnosis. Study outcomes and limitations: The blood repertoire included most of the expanded thyroid clonotypes above 0.001. Ophthalmopathy cases were set apart from stable hyperthyroidism by a 13 V-J model.

The germline V gene encodes CDR1 SGHTA and CDR2 FQGTGA. The CDR3 runs to 19 residues. J was trimmed by 0 bases and V by 4 bases; bases with no gene match: 9. The chain carries TRBV7-3 and TRBJ2-3; 14 bases are a match to TRBD2. This clonotype was sampled from a woman between 25 and 40 years old with Graves' ophthalmopathy. Sequencing used blood. CDR3 protein: CASSSARTSGGTSTDTQYF. DNA of the CDR3: TGTGCCAGCAGCTCGGCGCGGACTAGCGGGGGGACTAGCACAGATACGCAGTATTTT.